This entry lists 9 T cell receptor beta chains sequenced from one sample in a study of blood T cell repertoires in COVID-19 (dated by TCRdb to the early 2020s). Libraries were constructed by the immunoSEQ multiplex PCR assay. The table was pulled from immuneACCESS by TCRdb, which kept in-frame rearrangements only. Such tables lose some clones; where checked, under half of the loss comes from unresolved V genes, and the rest has no known cause. The sample yields about 130,000 clones; about four fifths were counted once. Around 18% of the sample is taken by the ten largest. Sequencing input: peripheral blood. These receptors were obtained from a man aged 80 or over with acute or convalescent COVID-19.

The table lists this clone with a count of one. V gene TRBV13 combines with J gene TRBJ2-4; D perhaps matches TRBD2 (5 bases). V lost 0 bases and J lost 6, with 21 bases in between. The CDR3 has 18 residues. CDR1 and CDR2 from the germline V gene are PRHDT and FYEKMQ (reference sequence). The CDR3 reads CASSLGEPGPLAGNIQYF. The DNA of the CDR3 is TGTGCCAGCAGCTTAGGTGAGCCGGGCCCACTCGCGGGAAACATTCAGTACTTC.

The chain carries TRBV10-3 and TRBJ1-6; D is undetermined. V was trimmed by 6 bases and J by 7 bases, leaving 7 bases between them. Looked up from germline, CDR1 is ENHRY and CDR2 is SYGVKD. The CDR3 extends over 12 amino acids. CDR3 sequence reads: CAIREENSPLHF. CDR3 nucleotides: TGTGCCATCAGGGAGGAGAATTCACCCCTCCACTTT.

The chain recombines TRBV14 with TRBJ1-1, with no clear D. Germline-derived CDR1 and CDR2 are SGHDN and FVKESK. This CDR3 has 13 residues. V dropped 1 base and J dropped 10 bases, with 13 bases sitting between them. This CDR3 is CASSQAGLSVAFF. CDR3 nucleotide sequence: TGTGCCAGCAGCCAAGCCGGGTTGTCGGTAGCTTTCTTT.

V gene TRBV6-5 combines with J gene TRBJ2-2; 8 positions agree with TRBD1. Germline CDR1 reads MNHEY; CDR2 reads SVGAGI. J gave up 1 base and V 2 bases, and 0 bases lay outside the gene matches. The CDR3 consists of 15 residues. DNA for the CDR3: TGTGCCAGCAGTTACGGGACAGGGAACACCGGGGAGCTGTTTTTT. Its translation: CASSYGTGNTGELFF.

The CDR3 DNA is TGTGCCAGCACCTCGGGGAGGGGCTACACCTTC. Translated: CASTSGRGYTF. The V gene is TRBV28, the J gene TRBJ1-2; D remains ambiguous. Per the germline V gene, CDR1 is MDHEN and CDR2 is SYDVKM. The CDR3 extends over 11 amino acids. The V end was cut by 7 bases, the J end by 8 bases, with 11 bases between.

The chain carries TRBV6-5 and TRBJ1-6, with D unclear. Trimming shortened V by 6 bases and J by 9 bases, and 9 bases separated the two germline ends. The CDR3 covers 12 residues. Germline CDR1 reads MNHEY; CDR2 reads SVGAGI. As DNA, the CDR3 is TGTGCCAGCAGCTCGGGGAGTTCACCCCTCCACTTT. Encoded protein: CASSSGSSPLHF.

The genes are TRBV27 and TRBJ2-2, with D tentatively TRBD1 (5 bases). Germline CDR1 reads MNHEY; CDR2 reads SMNVEV (reference sequence). V was shortened by 0 bases and J by 2 bases, with 10 bases between the two germline ends. The CDR3 is 16 residues long. The CDR3 DNA is TGTGCCAGCAGTTTATCGAGACAGCTAAACACCGGGGAGCTGTTTTTT. This sequence encodes CASSLSRQLNTGELFF.

This clone was seen a few times. This chain joins TRBV6-5 and TRBJ2-6, with unresolved D. Per the germline V gene, CDR1 is MNHEY and CDR2 is SVGAGI. Trimming took off 5 bases at V and 1 base at J, with 9 bases between the two ends. The CDR3 sequence is 15 residues long. The CDR3 nucleotides read TGTGCCAGCAGTCTTACAGAGTCTGGGGCCAACGTCCTGACTTTC. Protein product: CASSLTESGANVLTF.

This clone was observed a single time. The chain carries TRBV4-1 and TRBJ2-3, with 8 bases that match TRBD2. The junction had 10 bases not matched to a gene; V was cut back by 3 bases and J by 2 bases. The CDR3 loop spans 17 amino acids. CDR1 is MGHRA, CDR2 YSYEKL, per germline. The CDR3: CASSQDRAGANTDTQYF. In DNA form, the CDR3 reads TGCGCCAGCAGCCAGGACCGAGCGGGGGCAAACACAGATACGCAGTATTTT.